This TCR beta chain appears in the sequencing data of a study of T cells in Graves' hyperthyroidism and ophthalmopathy. As for the study in general: The initial diagnosis was the point when peripheral blood was collected, ahead of any treatment.

Authors of the study amplified TCR beta CDR3 regions from RNA transcripts. The TCR CDR3 first-round RT-PCR relied on the HTBI primer set. TCRdb reanalysed the multiplex PCR reads using MiXCR and keeps one entry per CDR3 protein. The sample has hundreds of thousands of distinct CDR3 sequences, about 15% seen once. The sequenced sample was blood. The receptor was isolated from a young man with Graves' ophthalmopathy.

CDR3 protein: CASSPNGLAGGPRNEQFF. In DNA, the CDR3 is TGTGCCAGCAGTCCAAACGGACTAGCGGGGGGGCCGAGAAATGAGCAGTTCTTC. The chain combines TRBV6-1 with TRBJ2-1, with 15 bases fitting TRBD2. Trimming cost V 5 bases and J 7 bases; bases outside gene matches: 12. CDR3 size: 18 residues. Per the germline V gene, CDR1 is MNHNS and CDR2 is SASEGT.